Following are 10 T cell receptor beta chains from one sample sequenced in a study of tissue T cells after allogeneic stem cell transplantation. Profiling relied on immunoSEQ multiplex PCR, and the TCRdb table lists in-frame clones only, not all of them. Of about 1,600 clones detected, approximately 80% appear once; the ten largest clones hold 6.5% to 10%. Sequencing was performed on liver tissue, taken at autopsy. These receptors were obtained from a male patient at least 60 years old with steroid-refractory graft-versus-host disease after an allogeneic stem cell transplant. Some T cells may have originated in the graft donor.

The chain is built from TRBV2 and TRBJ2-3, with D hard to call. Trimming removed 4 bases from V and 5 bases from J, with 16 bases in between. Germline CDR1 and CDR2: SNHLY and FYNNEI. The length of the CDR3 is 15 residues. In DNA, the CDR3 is TGTGCCAGCAGTGCGGAAAAACAGTGGCTAGATACGCAGTATTTT. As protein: CASSAEKQWLDTQYF. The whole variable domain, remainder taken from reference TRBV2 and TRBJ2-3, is EPEVTQTPSHQVTQMGQEVILRCVPISNHLYFYWYRQILGQKVEFLVSFYNNEISEKSEIFDDQFSVERPDGSNFTLKIRSTKLEDSAMYFCASSAEKQWLDTQYFGPGTRLTVL.

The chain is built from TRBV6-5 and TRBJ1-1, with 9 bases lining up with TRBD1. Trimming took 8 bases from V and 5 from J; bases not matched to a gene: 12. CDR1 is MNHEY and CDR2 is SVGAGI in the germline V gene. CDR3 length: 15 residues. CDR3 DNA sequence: TGTGCCAGCCACACCAACCGACAGGGGGGGACTGAAGCTTTCTTT. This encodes CASHTNRQGGTEAFF.

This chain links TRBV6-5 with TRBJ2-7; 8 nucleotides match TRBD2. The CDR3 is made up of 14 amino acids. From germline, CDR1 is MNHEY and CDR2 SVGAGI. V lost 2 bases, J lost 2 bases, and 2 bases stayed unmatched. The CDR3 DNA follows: TGTGCCAGCAGTTACCGGGGGGGGCCCTACGAGCAGTACTTC. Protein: CASSYRGGPYEQYF.

The CDR3: CASIPGQGADGYTF. Written as DNA, the CDR3 is TGTGCCAGCATTCCGGGACAGGGGGCGGATGGCTACACCTTC. V usage is TRBV6-5 and J usage is TRBJ1-2; 12 bases are a match to TRBD1. Germline trimming cut 7 bases from V and 6 bases from J; bases unmatched to any gene: 6. There are 14 residues in the CDR3. In germline, CDR1 is MNHEY, CDR2 SVGAGI.

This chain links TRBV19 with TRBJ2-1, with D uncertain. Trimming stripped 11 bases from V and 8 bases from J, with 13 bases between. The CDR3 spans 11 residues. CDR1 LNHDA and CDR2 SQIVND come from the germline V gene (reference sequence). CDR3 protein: CADLPMDEQFF. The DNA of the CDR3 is TGTGCCGACCTACCGATGGATGAGCAGTTCTTC.

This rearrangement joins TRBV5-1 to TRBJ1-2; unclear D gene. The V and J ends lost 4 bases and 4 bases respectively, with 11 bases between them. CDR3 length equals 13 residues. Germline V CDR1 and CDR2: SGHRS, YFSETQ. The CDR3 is CASSTTVTYGYTF. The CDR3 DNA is TGCGCCAGCAGCACGACGGTCACCTATGGCTACACCTTC. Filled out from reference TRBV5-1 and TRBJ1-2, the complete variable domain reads KAGVTQTPRYLIKTRGQQVTLSCSPISGHRSVSWYQQTPGQGLQFLFEYFSETQRNKGNFPGRFSGRQFSNSRSEMNVSTLELGDSALYLCASSTTVTYGYTFGSGTRLTVV.

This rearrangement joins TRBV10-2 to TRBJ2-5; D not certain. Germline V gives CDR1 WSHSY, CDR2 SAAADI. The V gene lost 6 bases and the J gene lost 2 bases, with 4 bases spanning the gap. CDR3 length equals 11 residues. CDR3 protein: CASRVQETQYF. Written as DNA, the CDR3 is TGCGCCAGCAGGGTACAAGAGACCCAGTACTTC.

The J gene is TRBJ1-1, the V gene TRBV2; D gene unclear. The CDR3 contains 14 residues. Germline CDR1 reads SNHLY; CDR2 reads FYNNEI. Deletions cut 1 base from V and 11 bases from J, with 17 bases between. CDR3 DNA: TGTGCCAGCAGTGAAGAAGGCGCACACCTGGGCGCTTTCTTT. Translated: CASSEEGAHLGAFF.

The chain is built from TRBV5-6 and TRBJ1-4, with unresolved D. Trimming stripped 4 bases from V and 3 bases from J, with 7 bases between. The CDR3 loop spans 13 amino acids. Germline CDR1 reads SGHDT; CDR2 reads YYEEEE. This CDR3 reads CASSPGPNEKLFF. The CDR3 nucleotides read TGTGCCAGCAGCCCTGGGCCTAATGAAAAACTGTTTTTT.

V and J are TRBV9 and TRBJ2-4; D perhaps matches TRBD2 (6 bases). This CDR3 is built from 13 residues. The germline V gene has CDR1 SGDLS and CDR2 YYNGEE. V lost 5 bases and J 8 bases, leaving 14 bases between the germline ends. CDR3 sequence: CASSLGGLDIQYF. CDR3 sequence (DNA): TGTGCCAGCAGTCTGGGGGGTTTGGACATTCAGTACTTC.